Below, 8 T cell receptor beta chains from the same sample are listed, as sequenced in a study of human T cells and chemical hapten exposure (dated by TCRdb to the early 2020s). In the paper's terms, the time point label means: pre-sensitization, week 0. The treatment or condition label here, explained by the study, means: therapeutic diphenylcyclopropenone sensitization with weekly scalp DPC. The method behind the library was RACE. The instrument given in TCRdb is NextSeq 500. The public reads were reanalyzed by TCRdb: fastp trimming at Q25, MiXCR alignment, in-frame beta chains only. One record per CDR3 amino acid sequence lists the most common genes and DNA. The sample table holds roughly 50,000 distinct CDR3 sequences, of which 8% to 10% were seen once. 9.6% of the sample comes from the top ten. The sample consisted of whole blood, taken in connection with sensitization to the hapten diphenylcyclopropenone (DPC). These receptors were taken from a middle-aged man with alopecia areata. Some clones in this sample may be carry-over from other donors' samples.

This clonotype showed up just a few times. The V gene is TRBV20-1, the J gene TRBJ2-1; TRBD2 matches at 7 bases. Trimming took 5 bases from V and 2 from J; bases not matched to a gene: 6. This CDR3 comprises 14 residues. Germline V gene data show CDR1 as DFQATT and CDR2 as SNEGSKA (reference sequence). The CDR3 DNA is TGCAGTGCTCTTCTAGCGGCCGCCTACAATGAGCAGTTCTTC. The encoded protein is CSALLAAAYNEQFF.

This clonotype was picked up a small number of times. V gene TRBV20-1 combines with J gene TRBJ1-5; weak D call: TRBD1 (5 bases). Per germline, CDR1 DFQATT and CDR2 SNEGSKA (reference sequence). The V end lost 3 bases, the J end lost 0 bases, and 6 bases lay between the germline ends. The CDR3 runs to 13 residues. The CDR3 nucleotides read TGCAGTGCTAGGGGGCCTAGCAATCAGCCCCAGCATTTT. Its protein product is CSARGPSNQPQHF.

The chain carries TRBV11-2 and TRBJ2-2; no firm D call. V was cut by 5 bases and J by 5 bases, with 9 bases left in between. This CDR3 is built from 13 residues. The V gene's germline CDR1 is SGHAT and CDR2 FQNNGV. The CDR3 reads CASSVDLTGELFF. CDR3 nucleotide sequence: TGTGCCAGCAGCGTTGACTTAACCGGGGAGCTGTTTTTT.

The chain is built from TRBV28 and TRBJ2-4, with 8 bases lining up with TRBD2. The CDR3 spans 16 residues. Germline loops: CDR1 MDHEN, CDR2 SYDVKM. The junction had 14 bases not matched to a gene; V was cut back by 5 bases and J by 8 bases. The DNA for the CDR3 is TGTGCCAGCAGTCCCCAAGAGAGCGGGAGTAGAGACATTCAGTACTTC. Residues: CASSPQESGSRDIQYF. Variable domain in full (rest from reference TRBV28 and TRBJ2-4): DVKVTQSSRYLVKRTGEKVFLECVQDMDHENMFWYRQDPGLGLRLIYFSYDVKMKEKGDIPEGYSVSREKKERFSLILESASTNQTSMYLCASSPQESGSRDIQYFGAGTRLSVL.

Ten or more counts support this clonotype. This chain links TRBV2 with TRBJ1-6, with a possible D match to TRBD1 (5 bases). The germline V gene has CDR1 SNHLY and CDR2 FYNNEI. The length of the CDR3 is 14 residues. The V and J ends lost 7 bases and 7 bases respectively, with 14 bases between them. This chain's CDR3 is CASIMGLLNSPLHF. The CDR3 coding sequence is TGTGCCAGCATCATGGGGCTTCTAAATTCACCCCTCCACTTT.

V gene TRBV28 combines with J gene TRBJ1-4; D is ambiguous. V lost 6 bases, J lost 8 bases, and 22 bases lay in between. The V gene's germline CDR1 is MDHEN and CDR2 SYDVKM. The CDR3 contains 16 residues. The CDR3 coding sequence is TGTGCCAGCAGCCGCCCCCCCGGACGTCTAAGGGAAAAACTGTTTTTT. Translated: CASSRPPGRLREKLFF. Full variable domain (rest looked up from reference TRBV28 and TRBJ1-4): DVKVTQSSRYLVKRTGEKVFLECVQDMDHENMFWYRQDPGLGLRLIYFSYDVKMKEKGDIPEGYSVSREKKERFSLILESASTNQTSMYLCASSRPPGRLREKLFFGSGTQLSVL.

Many counts were recorded for this clonotype. The chain joins TRBV11-3 to TRBJ2-1, with TRBD2 as a possible D gene (7 bases). The CDR3 consists of 14 residues. The V and J ends lost 5 bases and 5 bases respectively, with 13 bases between them. CDR1 is SGHNT and CDR2 is YENEEA in the germline V gene. In DNA, the CDR3 is TGTGCCAGCAGCCCGCGGGGGCGTAACAATGAGCAGTTCTTC. This translates into CASSPRGRNNEQFF.

This clonotype showed up many times. The J gene is TRBJ2-3, the V gene TRBV18; D ambiguous. This CDR3 comprises 13 residues. Germline values: CDR1 KGHSH, CDR2 LQKENI. Trimming took off 2 bases at V and 2 bases at J, with 5 bases between the two ends. DNA for the CDR3: TGTGCCAGCTCACCAGGGAACACAGATACGCAGTATTTT. Translated: CASSPGNTDTQYF. The complete variable domain, with remaining parts taken from reference TRBV18 and TRBJ2-3, reads NAGVMQNPRHLVRRRGQEARLRCSPMKGHSHVYWYRQLPEEGLKFMVYLQKENIIDESGMPKERFSAEFPKEGPSILRIQQVVRGDSAAYFCASSPGNTDTQYFGPGTRLTVL.